This T cell receptor beta chain is from a study of blood T cell repertoires in COVID-19. Study overall: PBMCs, B-cell-depleted T cells, or T cells were the source of the cDNA or gDNA that made up the material.

Germline values: CDR1 SNHLY, CDR2 FYNNEI. This CDR3 region has 16 residues. Trimming took 7 bases from V and 5 from J; bases not matched to a gene: 14. The protocol was immunoSEQ multiplex PCR, while the TCRdb copy is restricted to in-frame clones and leaves out a portion. Of 150,000 or so clones in the sample, roughly 86% are singletons; the top ten hold nearly 15%. This TCR derives from a human donor with acute or convalescent COVID-19. The donor label of this sample is uncertain. Sequencing input: peripheral blood. The rearrangement joins TRBV2 to TRBJ2-1; TRBD2 agrees at 7 bases. The CDR3 sequence: CASTNPMGGGHNEQFF. In DNA form, the CDR3 reads TGTGCCAGCACCAACCCCATGGGGGGGGGACACAATGAGCAGTTCTTC. The full variable domain, completed using reference TRBV2 and TRBJ2-1, is EPEVTQTPSHQVTQMGQEVILRCVPISNHLYFYWYRQILGQKVEFLVSFYNNEISEKSEIFDDQFSVERPDGSNFTLKIRSTKLEDSAMYFCASTNPMGGGHNEQFFGPGTRLTVL.